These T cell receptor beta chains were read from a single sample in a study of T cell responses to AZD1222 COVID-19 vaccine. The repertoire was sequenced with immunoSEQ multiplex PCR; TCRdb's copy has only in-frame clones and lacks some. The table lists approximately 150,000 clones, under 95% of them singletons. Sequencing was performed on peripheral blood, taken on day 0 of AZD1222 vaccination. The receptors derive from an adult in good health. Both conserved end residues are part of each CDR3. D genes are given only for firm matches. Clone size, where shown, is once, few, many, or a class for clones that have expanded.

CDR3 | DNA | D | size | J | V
CASSIRRGHGYTF | TGTGCCAGTAGTATTCGCAGGGGGCATGGCTACACCTTC | TRBD1 | - | TRBJ1-2 | TRBV19
CASSGGPGQGDEKLFF | TGTGCCAGCAGCGGGGGACCGGGACAGGGGGACGAAAAACTGTTTTTT | TRBD1 | - | TRBJ1-4 | TRBV5-8
CASSLRQGSYNEQFF | TGTGCCAGCAGCTTAAGACAGGGAAGCTACAATGAGCAGTTCTTC | TRBD1 | - | TRBJ2-1 | TRBV11-2
CASSSDGNQPQHF | TGTGCCAGCAGTTCGGACGGCAATCAGCCCCAGCATTTT | - | - | TRBJ1-5 | TRBV6-5
CASSLGEMELFF | TGTGCCAGCAGCTTAGGGGAGATGGAGCTGTTTTTT | - | - | TRBJ2-2 | TRBV7-6
CASSLGGVTEAFF | TGTGCCAGCAGCTTAGGGGGAGTTACTGAAGCTTTCTTT | - | - | TRBJ1-1 | TRBV7-9
CASSQEGTLARGEQFF | TGTGCCAGCAGCCAAGAGGGGACACTAGCGCGCGGTGAGCAGTTCTTC | - | - | TRBJ2-1 | TRBV3-1/TRBV3-2
CASSLGGYPSSGNTIYF | TGTGCCAGCAGCTTAGGAGGTTACCCGAGCTCTGGAAACACCATATATTTT | - | few | TRBJ1-3 | TRBV11-3
CASSAQGSNQPQHF | TGTGCCAGCAGCGCACAGGGGTCCAATCAGCCCCAGCATTTT | TRBD1 | - | TRBJ1-5 | TRBV5-5
CASSYSPLAGAVNEQYF | TGTGCCAGCAGTTACTCCCCACTAGCGGGAGCAGTAAACGAGCAGTACTTC | TRBD2 | - | TRBJ2-7 | TRBV6-2/TRBV6-3
CAGRLAGEGSYEQYF | TGTGCCGGACGACTAGCGGGAGAAGGTTCCTACGAGCAGTACTTC | TRBD2 | - | TRBJ2-7 | TRBV30
CASSLTVYYEQYF | TGCGCCAGCAGCTTGACGGTTTACTACGAGCAGTACTTC | - | - | TRBJ2-7 | TRBV5-1
CASSIPRESNTGELFF | TGTGCCAGTAGTATTCCCCGGGAGTCGAACACCGGGGAGCTGTTTTTT | - | - | TRBJ2-2 | TRBV19
CASSRIAGADTQYF | TGTGCCAGCAGCCGGATAGCGGGAGCCGATACGCAGTATTTT | TRBD2 | - | TRBJ2-3 | TRBV7-8
CAISAGQGARTGELFF | TGTGCCATCAGTGCAGGACAGGGGGCGCGCACCGGGGAGCTGTTTTTT | TRBD1 | - | TRBJ2-2 | TRBV10-3
CASSYSGQVGTGIRETQYF | TGTGCCAGCAGTTACTCAGGACAGGTGGGGACAGGGATTCGAGAGACCCAGTACTTC | TRBD1 | - | TRBJ2-5 | TRBV6-7
CASSVVASSTDTQYF | TGTGCCAGCAGCGTAGTAGCGTCTAGCACAGATACGCAGTATTTT | - | - | TRBJ2-3 | TRBV9
CATSRDPNYGYTF | TGTGCCACCAGCAGAGATCCGAACTATGGCTACACCTTC | - | once | TRBJ1-2 | TRBV15
CASGLRVSGGRANTGELFF | TGTGCTAGTGGTTTGAGGGTTTCAGGGGGCAGGGCGAACACCGGGGAGCTGTTTTTT | TRBD1 | once | TRBJ2-2 | TRBV12-5
CASSAQGGVAEAFF | TGTGCCAGCAGCGCTCAGGGTGGGGTCGCTGAAGCTTTCTTT | - | - | TRBJ1-1 | TRBV7-2
CASSLRGNGNQPQHF | TGTGCCAGCAGCTTAAGGGGGAATGGCAATCAGCCCCAGCATTTT | - | - | TRBJ1-5 | TRBV5-6
CASQGQAQYF | TGTGCCAGCCAAGGACAGGCTCAGTACTTC | TRBD1 | - | TRBJ2-5 | TRBV6-6
CASSYRRDYEQYF | TGTGCCAGCAGTTACCGTAGGGACTACGAGCAGTACTTC | - | - | TRBJ2-7 | TRBV6-2/TRBV6-3
CASSRRQADTEAFF | TGTGCCAGCAGCCGACGACAGGCAGACACTGAAGCTTTCTTT | - | - | TRBJ1-1 | TRBV7-9
CASSLTPSSSEMNTEAFF | TGTGCCAGCAGCTTGACACCCTCTTCCTCAGAAATGAACACTGAAGCTTTCTTT | - | - | TRBJ1-1 | TRBV7-9
CASSLEGEQPQHF | TGCGCCAGCAGCTTGGAGGGCGAACAGCCCCAGCATTTT | - | - | TRBJ1-5 | TRBV5-1
CASSSGVGGPGETQYF | TGTGCCAGCAGCTCCGGGGTAGGGGGGCCAGGGGAGACCCAGTACTTC | - | - | TRBJ2-5 | TRBV5-4
CASSLRRGLAPYEQYF | TGTGCCAGCAGTTTACGAAGGGGACTAGCTCCCTACGAGCAGTACTTC | TRBD2 | few | TRBJ2-7 | TRBV28
CATSRVFRVPLAKNIQYF | TGTGCCACCAGCAGAGTATTTCGAGTTCCCTTAGCCAAAAACATTCAGTACTTC | - | - | TRBJ2-4 | TRBV15
CASSLEMGQGGWNTEAFF | TGTGCCAGCAGCTTAGAAATGGGACAGGGCGGATGGAACACTGAAGCTTTCTTT | TRBD1 | - | TRBJ1-1 | TRBV7-8
CASSQDFWGASYEQYF | TGTGCCAGCAGCCAAGATTTCTGGGGGGCCTCCTACGAGCAGTACTTC | - | - | TRBJ2-7 | TRBV14